This section outlines one T cell receptor (beta chain) sequence together with its context. The antigen remains undetermined. This entry comes from a study of a mutant IDH1 vaccine in newly diagnosed glioma. Overall study findings and caveats: Vaccine-induced responses were seen in approximately 93% of patients, spanning several MHC alleles.

This table comes from immunoSEQ multiplex PCR, and its TCRdb copy is limited to in-frame clones, with some not included. The sample yields about 54,000 clones, approximately 80% seen once. Time point here: week 35, safety follow-up. In every dose of vaccine, 300 ug of mutant IDH1 20-mer peptide was given alongside topical imiquimod. The CDR3 has 15 residues. Germline V gives CDR1 SGHNT, CDR2 YYREEE (reference sequence). V dropped 5 bases and J dropped 0; count of bases not matched to a gene: 4. The V and J genes are TRBV5-4 and TRBJ2-3; 9 bases are shared with TRBD2. Here the sequenced sample was PBMCs, taken from a glioma patient whose treatment included an IDH1 peptide vaccine. This TCR was sampled from a woman between 18 and 30 years old with glioma. CDR3 nucleotides: TGTGCCAGCAGTTCGACTAGCGGTAGCACAGATACGCAGTATTTT. Protein sequence: CASSSTSGSTDTQYF.